Described below is a single T cell receptor beta chain sequence and its context. This record belongs to a study of blood T cell repertoires in COVID-19. Methods used by the authors: Reference gene primer amplification gave nucleated cell count estimates. TCRdb keeps only in-frame clones here, not all; method: immunoSEQ multiplex PCR. That table gives V, J and clone size, and the DNA gave D and trimming. In the table there are roughly 140,000 clones, roughly 88% of which are singletons. The source material was peripheral blood. The sequence was obtained from a man between 65 and 80 years old with acute or convalescent COVID-19.

The CDR3 nucleotides read TGTGCCAGCTCATTCCTTCGGGGGGGCTCAGATACGCAGTATTTT. Translation gives CASSFLRGGSDTQYF. The chain links TRBV11-2 to TRBJ2-3, with 8 positions matching TRBD2. Trimming removed 8 bases from V and 4 bases from J; junction bases left unmatched: 11. CDR3 length: 15 residues. CDR1 is SGHAT, CDR2 FQNNGV, per germline.